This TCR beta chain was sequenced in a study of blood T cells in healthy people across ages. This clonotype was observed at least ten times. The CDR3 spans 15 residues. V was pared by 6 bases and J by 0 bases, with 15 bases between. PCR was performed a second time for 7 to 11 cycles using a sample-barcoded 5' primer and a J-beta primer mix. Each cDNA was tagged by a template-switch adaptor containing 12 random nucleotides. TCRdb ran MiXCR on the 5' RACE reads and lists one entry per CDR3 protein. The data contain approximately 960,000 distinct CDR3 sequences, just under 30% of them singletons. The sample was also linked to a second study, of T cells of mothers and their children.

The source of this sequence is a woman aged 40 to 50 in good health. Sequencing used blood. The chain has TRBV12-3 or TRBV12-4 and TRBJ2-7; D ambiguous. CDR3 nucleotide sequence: TGTGCCAGCAGCACCCAGACCCAGAGCTCCTACGAGCAGTACTTC. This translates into CASSTQTQSSYEQYF.